The rows below give T cell receptor beta chains drawn from one sample of a study of blood T cell repertoires in COVID-19. Sequencing used immunoSEQ multiplex PCR; TCRdb keeps in-frame clones, though not all of them. The sample includes about 190,000 clones, roughly 83% seen only once; the top ten take under 4%. The source material was PBMCs or T cells enriched from blood (not recorded which). These receptors came from a woman aged 25 to 39 who had recovered from COVID-19. CDR3s include the opening cysteine and the closing phenylalanine or tryptophan. D genes are given only for firm matches.

>TRBV5-1|TRBD2|TRBJ2-1|18
CASSLELAGGPAYNEQFF
TGCGCCAGCAGCTTGGAGCTAGCGGGGGGGCCGGCCTACAATGAGCAGTTCTTC
>TRBV28|.|TRBJ1-1|12
CASHDLETEAFF
TGTGCCAGCCATGACCTGGAGACTGAAGCTTTCTTT
>TRBV5-1|TRBD1|TRBJ1-2|17
CASSVGQGLVLGYGYTF
TGCGCCAGCAGCGTCGGACAGGGCCTAGTTTTGGGCTATGGCTACACCTTC
>TRBV30|TRBD1|TRBJ2-6|17
CAWSKWKGASGANVLTF
TGTGCCTGGAGTAAGTGGAAGGGGGCTTCCGGGGCCAACGTCCTGACTTTC
>TRBV28|.|TRBJ2-3|12
CASRYRTDTQYF
TGTGCCAGCAGATATCGCACAGATACGCAGTATTTT
>TRBV11-2|TRBD2|TRBJ2-3|15
CASSVAGGNTDTQYF
TGTGCCAGCAGCGTTGCGGGAGGGAACACAGATACGCAGTATTTT
>TRBV20-1|TRBD1|TRBJ1-3|14
CSASRQGAGNTIYF
TGCAGTGCTAGTAGGCAGGGGGCTGGAAACACCATATATTTT
>TRBV24-1|.|TRBJ1-1|12
CATSDWQAEAFF
TGTGCCACCAGTGATTGGCAGGCTGAAGCTTTCTTT
>TRBV28|.|TRBJ1-1|12
CASSLGAPRAFF
TGTGCCAGCAGTTTGGGGGCCCCACGAGCTTTCTTT
>TRBV21-1|.|TRBJ2-3|17
CASSGGTSGRIGDTQYF
TGTGCCAGCAGCGGAGGGACTAGCGGGAGGATCGGAGATACGCAGTATTTT
>TRBV19|.|TRBJ1-2|15
CASSPTDSPNYGYTF
TGTGCCAGTAGCCCGACCGACAGCCCTAACTATGGCTACACCTTC
>TRBV28|.|TRBJ2-5|14
CASSSSTIRETQYF
.
>TRBV9|TRBD1|TRBJ1-6|15
CASSGTGLYNSPLHF
TGTGCCAGCAGCGGGACAGGGCTCTATAATTCACCCCTCCACTTT
>TRBV28|.|TRBJ1-6|15
CASRTDSQGNSPLHF
TGTGCCAGCAGGACTGACAGCCAGGGTAATTCACCCCTCCACTTT